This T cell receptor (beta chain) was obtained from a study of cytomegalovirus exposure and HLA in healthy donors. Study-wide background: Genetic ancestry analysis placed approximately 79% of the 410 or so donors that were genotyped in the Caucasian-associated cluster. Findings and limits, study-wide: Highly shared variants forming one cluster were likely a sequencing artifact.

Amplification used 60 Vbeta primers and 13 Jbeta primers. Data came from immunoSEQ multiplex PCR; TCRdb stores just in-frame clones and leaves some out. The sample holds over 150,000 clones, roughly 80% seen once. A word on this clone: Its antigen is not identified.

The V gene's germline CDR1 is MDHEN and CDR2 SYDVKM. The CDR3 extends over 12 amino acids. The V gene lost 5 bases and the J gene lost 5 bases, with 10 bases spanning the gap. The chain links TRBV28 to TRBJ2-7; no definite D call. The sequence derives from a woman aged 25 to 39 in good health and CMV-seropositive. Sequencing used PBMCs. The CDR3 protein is CASSNDGNEQYF. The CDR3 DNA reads TGTGCCAGCAGTAATGATGGCAACGAGCAGTACTTC.